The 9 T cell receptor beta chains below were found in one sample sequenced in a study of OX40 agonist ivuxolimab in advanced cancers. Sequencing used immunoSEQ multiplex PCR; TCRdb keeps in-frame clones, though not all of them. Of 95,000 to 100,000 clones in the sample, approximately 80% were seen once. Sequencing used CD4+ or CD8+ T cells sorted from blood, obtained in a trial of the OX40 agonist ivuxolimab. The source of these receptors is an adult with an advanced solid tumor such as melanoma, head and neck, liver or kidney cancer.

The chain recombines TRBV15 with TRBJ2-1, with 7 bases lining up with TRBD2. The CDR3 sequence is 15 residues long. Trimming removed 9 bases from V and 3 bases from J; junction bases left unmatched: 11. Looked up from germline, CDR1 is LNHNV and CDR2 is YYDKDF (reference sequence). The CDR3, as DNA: TGTGCCACTGGGGATAGGGAGCGGGGCTACAATGAGCAGTTCTTC. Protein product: CATGDRERGYNEQFF. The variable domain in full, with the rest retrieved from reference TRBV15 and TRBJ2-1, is DAMVIQNPRYQVTQFGKPVTLSCSQTLNHNVMYWYQQKSSQAPKLLFHYYDKDFNNEADTPDNFQSRRPNTSFCFLDIRSPGLGDTAMYLCATGDRERGYNEQFFGPGTRLTVL.

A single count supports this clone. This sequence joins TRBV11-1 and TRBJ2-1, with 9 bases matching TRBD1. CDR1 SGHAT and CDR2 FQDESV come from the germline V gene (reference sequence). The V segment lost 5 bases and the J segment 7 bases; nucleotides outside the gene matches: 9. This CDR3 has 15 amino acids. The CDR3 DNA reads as TGTGCCAGCAGCCGGGACAGGGCTCTACAAAATGAGCAGTTCTTC. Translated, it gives CASSRDRALQNEQFF.

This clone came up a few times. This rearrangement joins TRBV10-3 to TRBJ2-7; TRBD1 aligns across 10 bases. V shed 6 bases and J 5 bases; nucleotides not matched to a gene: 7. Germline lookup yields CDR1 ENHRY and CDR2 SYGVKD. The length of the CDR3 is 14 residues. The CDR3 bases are TGTGCCATCAGCCGGACAGGGGGGCAGGACGAGCAGTACTTC. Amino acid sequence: CAISRTGGQDEQYF.

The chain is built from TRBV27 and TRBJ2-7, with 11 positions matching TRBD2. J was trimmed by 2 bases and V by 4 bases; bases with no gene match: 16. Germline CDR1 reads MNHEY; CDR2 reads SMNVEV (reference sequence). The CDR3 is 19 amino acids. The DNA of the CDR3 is TGTGCCAGCAGTTCTGACCTGAGAACTAGCGGGAGTCACGCCTACGAGCAGTACTTC. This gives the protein CASSSDLRTSGSHAYEQYF.

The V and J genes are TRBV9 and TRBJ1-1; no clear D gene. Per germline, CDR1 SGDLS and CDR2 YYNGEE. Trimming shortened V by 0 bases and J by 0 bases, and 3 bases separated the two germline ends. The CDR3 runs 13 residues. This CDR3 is CASSVGMNTEAFF. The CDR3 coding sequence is TGTGCCAGCAGCGTAGGTATGAACACTGAAGCTTTCTTT.

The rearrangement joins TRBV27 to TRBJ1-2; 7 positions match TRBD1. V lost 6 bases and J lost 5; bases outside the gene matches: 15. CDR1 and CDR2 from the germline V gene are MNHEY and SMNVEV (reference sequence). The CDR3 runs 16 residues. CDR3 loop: CASSPMTGSLSYGYTF. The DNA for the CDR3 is TGTGCCAGCAGCCCGATGACAGGGTCCCTATCTTATGGCTACACCTTC.

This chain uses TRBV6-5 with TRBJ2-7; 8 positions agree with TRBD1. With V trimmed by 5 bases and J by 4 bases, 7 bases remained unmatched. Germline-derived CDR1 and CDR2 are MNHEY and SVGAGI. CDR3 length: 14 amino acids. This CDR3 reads CASSETGARYEQYF. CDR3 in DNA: TGTGCCAGCAGTGAGACAGGGGCGAGGTACGAGCAGTACTTC.

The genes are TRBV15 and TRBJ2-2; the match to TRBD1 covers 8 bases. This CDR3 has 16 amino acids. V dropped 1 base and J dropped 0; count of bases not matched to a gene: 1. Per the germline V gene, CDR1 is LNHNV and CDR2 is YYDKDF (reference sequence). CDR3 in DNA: TGTGCCACCAGCAGAGGGGGACAGGCGAACACCGGGGAGCTGTTTTTT. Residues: CATSRGGQANTGELFF.

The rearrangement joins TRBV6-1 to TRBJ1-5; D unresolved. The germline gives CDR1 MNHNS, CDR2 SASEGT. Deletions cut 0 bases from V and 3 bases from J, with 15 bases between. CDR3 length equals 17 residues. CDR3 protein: CASSEALRRTLNQPQHF. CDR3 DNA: TGTGCCAGCAGTGAAGCGCTTCGCCGGACCCTCAATCAGCCCCAGCATTTT.